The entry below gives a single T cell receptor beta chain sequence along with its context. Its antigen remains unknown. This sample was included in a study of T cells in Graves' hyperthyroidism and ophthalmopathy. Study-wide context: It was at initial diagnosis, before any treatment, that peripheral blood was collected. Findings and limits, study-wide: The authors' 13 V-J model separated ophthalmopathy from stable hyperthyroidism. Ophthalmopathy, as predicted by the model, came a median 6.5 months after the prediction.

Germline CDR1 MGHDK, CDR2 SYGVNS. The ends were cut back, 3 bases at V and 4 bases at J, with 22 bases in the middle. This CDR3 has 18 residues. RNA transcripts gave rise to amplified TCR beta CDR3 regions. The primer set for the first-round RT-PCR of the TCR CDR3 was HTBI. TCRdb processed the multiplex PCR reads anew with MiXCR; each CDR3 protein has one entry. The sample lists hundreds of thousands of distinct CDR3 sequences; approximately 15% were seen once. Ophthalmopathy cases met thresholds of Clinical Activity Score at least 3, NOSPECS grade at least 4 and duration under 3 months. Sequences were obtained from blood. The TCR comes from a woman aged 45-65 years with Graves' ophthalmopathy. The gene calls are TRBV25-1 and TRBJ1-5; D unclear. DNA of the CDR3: TGTGCCAGCAGTGACAAACCTAGGCACAGTTCAAGAAATCAGCCCCAGCATTTT. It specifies CASSDKPRHSSRNQPQHF.